This TCR beta chain derives from a study of T-cell memory formation after mild COVID-19. TCRdb redid the calling of the 5' RACE reads with MiXCR, one entry per CDR3 protein. The table has 350,000 or so distinct CDR3 sequences, 20% to 25% seen once. Study results and caveats: Some responding clones appeared in pre-infection memory, suggesting cross-reactive memory joined. Later expanders leaned CD4+, whereas day 15 to 85 contracting clones were balanced CD4/CD8. Second-wave clones reaching peak frequency on day 37 lacked confirmed SARS-CoV-2 specificity.

CDR1 and CDR2 (germline): ENHRY, SYGVKD. V lost 0 bases, J lost 4 bases, and 3 bases lay in between. The CDR3 spans 13 residues. In the case of this clonotype: The antigen remains unidentified.

The genes are TRBV10-3 and TRBJ2-2; D remains ambiguous. The source is a man younger than 35 who had mild COVID-19 (a few samples of this study predate the infection). Cell type and time point are not known. The sample comprised PBMCs or a T cell subset sorted from them (not recorded which). CDR3 protein: CAISESGTGELFF. Here the CDR3 DNA reads TGTGCCATCAGTGAGTCGGGCACCGGGGAGCTGTTTTTT.